One T cell receptor (beta chain) is described in this entry. Its antigen is as yet unknown. Repertoires were generated with immunoSEQ multiplex PCR, while TCRdb's copy carries only in-frame clones and drops some. Of roughly 150,000 clones listed, about 80% are singletons. Germline CDR1 reads SGDLS; CDR2 reads YYNGEE. J gave up 7 bases and V 4 bases, and 7 bases lay outside the gene matches. The CDR3 totals 14 residues. This record belongs to a study of cytomegalovirus exposure and HLA in healthy donors. Whole-study findings and limits: For most TCR sequences rarity was the rule, although some public TCRs occurred in many donors.

The material sequenced was PBMCs. This TCR was recovered from a man aged 30 to 45 in good health and CMV-seropositive. The V call is TRBV9, the J call TRBJ1-1; 10 bases fit TRBD1. CDR3 region: CASSFADRGIEAFF. The DNA for the CDR3 is TGTGCCAGCAGCTTCGCGGACAGGGGGATTGAAGCTTTCTTT. The whole variable domain, filled in from reference TRBV9 and TRBJ1-1, reads DSGVTQTPKHLITATGQRVTLRCSPRSGDLSVYWYQQSLDQGLQFLIQYYNGEERAKGNILERFSAQQFPDLHSELNLSSLELGDSALYFCASSFADRGIEAFFGQGTRLTVV.